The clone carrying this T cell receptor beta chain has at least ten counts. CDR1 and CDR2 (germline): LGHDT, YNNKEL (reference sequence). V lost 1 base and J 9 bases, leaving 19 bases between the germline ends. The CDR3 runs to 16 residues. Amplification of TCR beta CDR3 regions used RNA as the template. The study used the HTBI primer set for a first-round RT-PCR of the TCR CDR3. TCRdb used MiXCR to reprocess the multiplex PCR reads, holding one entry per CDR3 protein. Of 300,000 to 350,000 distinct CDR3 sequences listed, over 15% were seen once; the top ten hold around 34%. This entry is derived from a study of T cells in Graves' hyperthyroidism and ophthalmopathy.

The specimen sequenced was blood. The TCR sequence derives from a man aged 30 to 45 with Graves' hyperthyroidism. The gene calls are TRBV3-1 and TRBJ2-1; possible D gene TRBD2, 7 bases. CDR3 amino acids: CASSQAAGQGRGEQFF. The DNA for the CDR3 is TGTGCCAGCAGCCAAGCTGCGGGGCAGGGGAGGGGTGAGCAGTTCTTC.